This TCR beta chain originates from a study of blood T cell repertoires in COVID-19 (TCRdb year 2020). Background on the whole study: The collaborator samples originated in the United States, Italy and Spain and spanned the acute and convalescent phases of COVID-19. A freely available public database, intended as a resource for researchers studying the immune response to SARS-CoV-2, is where the repertoires were released. Nearly every sample came with metadata listing a de-identified subject ID, COVID-19 status, age in years and sex. The dataset comprised deeply sampled blood TCRbeta repertoires from subjects exposed to, actively infected with, or recovered from COVID-19. Where available, HLA class I and class II types were taken from metadata supplied by the sample provider and were not determined by assay-based typing. The samples were drawn from the first 160 participants of the ongoing ImmuneRACE study and from under 1,500 subjects provided by 6 global collaborators. The prospective study material was composed of cDNA or gDNA derived from T cells, B-cell-depleted T cells, or PBMCs. Study-wide conclusions, independent of this receptor: The amount of clinical and demographic metadata varied by source and participant and was provided uncurated.

Participants in the prospective study were aged roughly 18 to 89 years, lived in some 24 United States geographic areas, and enrolled through a virtual design. In the prospective study, participants were assigned to cohorts based on the clinical history participants reported in a screening survey and a study questionnaire. For ImmuneRACE Cohort 3, a participant was defined as recovered based on two consecutive negative NP/OP PCR tests, clearance by a healthcare professional, or resolution of symptoms. Each participant in the prospective study had whole blood, serum and a nasopharyngeal or oropharyngeal swab collected by mobile phlebotomists. Prospective study participants could optionally give additional blood draws and questionnaires over a roughly 2-month period. Before DNA extraction, prospective study blood samples were shipped either frozen or at room temperature. V gives up 3 bases and J gives up 4 bases, and the segment between their germline ends measures 10 bases. The germline V gene specifies WSHSY as CDR1 and SAAADI as CDR2. The CDR3 sequence holds 14 residues, the cysteine and phenylalanine included. Only the CDR3 region is kept as DNA, spanning 42 bases read in frame from base 1.

This clone appeared once. The target of this receptor is not known. Within one base of it there is no much larger clone, and no base qualities were kept. TCRbeta CDR3 regions were amplified from genomic DNA by means of the immunoSEQ Assay, a bias-controlled multiplex PCR. The authors processed their data as follows. The number of nucleated cells in each sample was estimated by amplification of reference gene primers within the assay. Sequence reads were collapsed and filtered to measure the absolute abundance of every unique TCRbeta CDR3 rearrangement. For each sample, productive Simpson clonality was calculated as the square root of Simpson's diversity index over productive rearrangements. Drawn from immuneACCESS, this table holds only the in-frame rearrangements with V and J called that TCRdb kept. Clones are partly lost; checked studies trace under half to an unresolved V gene and leave the rest unexplained. The DNA gave D and trimming, while V, J and clone size come from that table. For this sample there are 390,000 or so clones; about four fifths appear just once. The leading ten clones occupy around 5% of the sample.

The specimen sequenced was PBMCs or T cells enriched from blood (not recorded which). This sequence uses TRBV10-2 and TRBJ1-3; the D gene identity is not certain. The TCR sequence derives from a woman aged 45-59 years who had recovered from COVID-19. In nucleotides, the sequence is TGCGCCAGCAGTGAAGGAGGGTCCGGAAACACCATATATTTT. The resulting protein is CASSEGGSGNTIYF.